Sequencing of this T cell receptor beta chain was carried out in a study of Tregs in tolerant kidney transplant recipients. Across the whole study: Related graft donors supplied nonmyeloablative bone marrow transplants, and mixed chimerism was transient.

CDR3 length equals 16 residues. The V and J ends lost 3 bases and 6 bases respectively, with 21 bases between them. Germline CDR1 is SGHRS and CDR2 is YFSETQ. This table comes from immunoSEQ multiplex PCR, and its TCRdb copy is limited to in-frame clones, with some not included. This table has fewer than 80,000 clones, more than 95% appearing once. V usage is TRBV5-1 and J usage is TRBJ1-2; D unresolved. The specimen comprised Tregs from blood, sampled before the transplant. The source of this sequence is a human donor who received a combined kidney and bone marrow transplant. In nucleotides, the CDR3 is TGCGCCAGCAGCTGGGTTGGAGGGCAAAACAAGGATGGCTACACCTTC. This codes for CASSWVGGQNKDGYTF.